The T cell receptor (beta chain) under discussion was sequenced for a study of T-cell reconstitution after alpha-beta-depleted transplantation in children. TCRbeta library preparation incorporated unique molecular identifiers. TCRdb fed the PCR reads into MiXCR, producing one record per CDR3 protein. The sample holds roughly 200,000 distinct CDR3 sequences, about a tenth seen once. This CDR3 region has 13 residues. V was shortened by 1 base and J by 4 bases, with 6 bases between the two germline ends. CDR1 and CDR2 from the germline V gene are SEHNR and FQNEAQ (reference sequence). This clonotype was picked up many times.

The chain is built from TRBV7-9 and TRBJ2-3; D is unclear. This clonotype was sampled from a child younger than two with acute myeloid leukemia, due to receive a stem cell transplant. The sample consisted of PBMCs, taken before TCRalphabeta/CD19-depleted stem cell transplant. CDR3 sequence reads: CASSLVEADTQYF. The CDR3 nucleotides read TGTGCCAGCAGCTTAGTTGAGGCAGATACGCAGTATTTT.